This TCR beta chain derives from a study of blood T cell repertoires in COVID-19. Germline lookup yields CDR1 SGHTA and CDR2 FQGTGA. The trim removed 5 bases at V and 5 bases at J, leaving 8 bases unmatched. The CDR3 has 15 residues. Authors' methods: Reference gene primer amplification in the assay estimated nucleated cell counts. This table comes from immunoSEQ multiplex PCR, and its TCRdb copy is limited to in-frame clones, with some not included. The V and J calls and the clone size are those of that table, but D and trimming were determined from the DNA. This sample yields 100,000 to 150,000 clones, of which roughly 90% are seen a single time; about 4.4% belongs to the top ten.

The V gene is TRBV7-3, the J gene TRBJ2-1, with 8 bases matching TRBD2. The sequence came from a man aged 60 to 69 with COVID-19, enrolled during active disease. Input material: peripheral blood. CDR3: CASSTSGGRDNEQFF. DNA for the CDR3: TGTGCCAGCAGCACGAGCGGGGGTAGGGACAATGAGCAGTTCTTC.